What follows is one T cell receptor (beta chain) and its context. Its antigen remains unidentified. There are 13 residues in the CDR3. Germline assignment: CDR1 MNHNS and CDR2 SASEGT. Trimming cost V 8 bases and J 4 bases, with 12 bases left between them. The sample originates from a study of cytomegalovirus exposure and HLA in healthy donors. Study findings and constraints: In a later analysis, V- and J-gene trimming of beta chains associated with a DCLRE1C missense variant, replicated independently. Despite most TCR sequences being rare, some public TCRs occurred in many donors. After further analysis at a later stage, 16,951 TCR beta sequences were associated with HLA alleles at 0.05 false discovery rate.

Primers: 60 Vbeta forward and 13 Jbeta reverse. Here immunoSEQ multiplex PCR was the method, and the copy in TCRdb shows in-frame clones only, minus some. The sample has 100,000 to 150,000 clones; roughly 84% are singletons. This chain connects TRBV6-1 to TRBJ1-5; D not resolved. This clonotype was obtained from a man in his fifties or sixties in good health and CMV-seronegative. The material sequenced was PBMCs. CDR3 DNA sequence: TGTGCCAGCGAGGAGAGAAGTAATCAGCCCCAGCATTTT. Protein sequence: CASEERSNQPQHF.